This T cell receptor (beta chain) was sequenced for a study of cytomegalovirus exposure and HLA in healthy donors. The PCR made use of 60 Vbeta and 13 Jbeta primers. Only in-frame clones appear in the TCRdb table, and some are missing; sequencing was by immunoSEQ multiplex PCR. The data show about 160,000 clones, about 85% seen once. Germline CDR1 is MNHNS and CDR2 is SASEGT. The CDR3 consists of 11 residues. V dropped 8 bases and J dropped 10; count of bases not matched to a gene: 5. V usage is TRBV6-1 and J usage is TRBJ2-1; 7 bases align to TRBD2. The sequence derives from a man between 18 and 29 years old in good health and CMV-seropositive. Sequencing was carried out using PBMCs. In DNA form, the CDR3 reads TGTGCCAGCGAGCGGACTAGAGAGCAGTTCTTC. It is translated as CASERTREQFF.